The 24 T cell receptor beta chains in this list originate from one sample, sequenced in a study of sequential checkpoint blockade in melanoma (dated by TCRdb to the late 2010s). The treatment or condition label of this sample denotes: randomized to nivolumab then ipilimumab (arm A) or the reverse (arm B). Libraries came from the immunoSEQ multiplex PCR assay. As stored in TCRdb, this immuneACCESS dataset retains in-frame rearrangements with V and J assigned. A fraction of the clones does not appear; measured against another copy, unresolved V genes explain less than half of the discrepancy, and the remainder lacks a known reason. The sample table records approximately 13,000 clones; around 25% of these occur just once. The ten largest clones take up around 16% of the sample. The sequencing used tumor tissue (inferred from file names), collected from a patient given nivolumab and ipilimumab in sequence. The receptors stem from a human donor with melanoma.

This clone has more than one count but fewer than ten. The V gene is TRBV11-1, the J gene TRBJ2-1; the match to TRBD2 covers 7 bases. Trimming at V came to 4 bases and at J to 4 bases, leaving 13 bases not matched to a gene. The CDR3 covers 17 residues. In germline, CDR1 is SGHAT, CDR2 FQDESV (reference sequence). The CDR3 spells CASSSPSGGDRYNEQFF. Here the CDR3 DNA reads TGTGCCAGCAGCTCCCCTAGCGGCGGAGATAGATACAATGAGCAGTTCTTC. Using reference TRBV11-1 and TRBJ2-1 for the parts outside the CDR3, the full variable domain is EAEVAQSPRYKITEKSQAVAFWCDPISGHATLYWYRQILGQGPELLVQFQDESVVDDSQLPKDRFSAERLKGVDSTLKIQPAELGDSAMYLCASSSPSGGDRYNEQFFGPGTRLTVL.

This clone occurred a few times. The chain couples TRBV11-3 to TRBJ2-3; TRBD2 aligns across 8 bases. The CDR3 has 14 amino acids. Per germline, CDR1 SGHNT and CDR2 YENEEA. Trimming cost V 4 bases and J 2 bases; bases outside gene matches: 2. The CDR3 nucleotides are TGTGCCAGCAGCTCGGGACTAGTCACAGATACGCAGTATTTT. Encoded protein: CASSSGLVTDTQYF.

The chain joins TRBV5-1 to TRBJ2-3; tentative D call: TRBD1 (5 bases). Germline CDR1 is SGHRS and CDR2 is YFSETQ. The CDR3 has 14 residues. Trimming cost V 0 bases and J 4 bases, with 9 bases left between them. The CDR3 loop is CASSLEAGPDTQYF. The CDR3 region has the DNA TGCGCCAGCAGCTTGGAAGCAGGGCCAGATACGCAGTATTTT. The variable domain in full, with the rest retrieved from reference TRBV5-1 and TRBJ2-3, is KAGVTQTPRYLIKTRGQQVTLSCSPISGHRSVSWYQQTPGQGLQFLFEYFSETQRNKGNFPGRFSGRQFSNSRSEMNVSTLELGDSALYLCASSLEAGPDTQYFGPGTRLTVL.

This clone was counted only a few times. The chain links TRBV11-1 to TRBJ2-5; 10 bases map to TRBD1. The CDR3 consists of 15 residues. V was pared by 6 bases and J by 3 bases, with 7 bases of the junction left unmatched. CDR1 SGHAT and CDR2 FQDESV come from the germline V gene (reference sequence). Written as DNA, the CDR3 is TGTGCCAGCAGTCTCCCCGGGACAGGGGAAGAGACCCAGTACTTC. Translation gives CASSLPGTGEETQYF.

This clone was counted between two and nine times. The rearrangement joins TRBV5-1 to TRBJ2-4; 10 bases fit TRBD1. V lost 4 bases and J lost 9; bases outside the gene matches: 13. Germline V gives CDR1 SGHRS, CDR2 YFSETQ. CDR3 size: 16 residues. Here the CDR3 DNA reads TGCGCCAGCAGCCTGGACAGGGGGGATTTGGGAGGCATTCAGTACTTC. This gives the protein CASSLDRGDLGGIQYF.

The rearrangement uses TRBV25-1 and TRBJ1-5, with D uncertain. V lost 6 bases and J lost 1, with 13 bases in between. CDR3 length equals 15 residues. Germline values: CDR1 MGHDK, CDR2 SYGVNS. CDR3: CASRAPQGSNQPQHF. Here the CDR3 DNA reads TGTGCCAGCAGAGCACCCCAAGGGAGCAATCAGCCCCAGCATTTT.

Only a few counts were recorded for this clone. V gene TRBV28 combines with J gene TRBJ2-5; 15 bases are shared with TRBD2. V dropped 4 bases and J dropped 3; count of bases not matched to a gene: 12. Germline CDR1 MDHEN, CDR2 SYDVKM. The CDR3 totals 19 residues. The CDR3 DNA sequence: TGTGCCAGCAGTTCGTGGGGGCAAGGACTAGCGGGAGGGGAAGAGACCCAGTACTTC. Translation gives CASSSWGQGLAGGEETQYF.

This clone occurred a few times. The rearrangement links TRBV4-1 to TRBJ2-7; weak D call: TRBD1 (6 bases). Trimming shortened V by 0 bases and J by 3 bases, and 12 bases separated the two germline ends. This CDR3 has 15 residues. The germline gives CDR1 MGHRA, CDR2 YSYEKL. CDR3 loop: CASSQESPGDYEQYF. CDR3 nucleotides: TGCGCCAGCAGCCAAGAGTCCCCAGGGGACTACGAGCAGTACTTC.

The rearrangement joins TRBV29-1 to TRBJ2-1, with D perhaps TRBD2 (6 bases). Trimming shortened V by 6 bases and J by 4 bases, and 16 bases separated the two germline ends. CDR1 SQVTM and CDR2 ANQGSEA come from the germline V gene. The CDR3 runs 14 residues. In DNA form, the CDR3 reads TGCAGCGTAGCCGAGCGGGTATCTTACAATGAGCAGTTCTTC. This sequence encodes CSVAERVSYNEQFF.

The chain employs TRBV5-1 and TRBJ2-7; 10 bases map to TRBD1. Trimming removed 3 bases from V and 3 bases from J; junction bases left unmatched: 3. The CDR3 totals 14 residues. Germline CDR1 SGHRS, CDR2 YFSETQ. The CDR3 spells CASSWTGGNYEQYF. DNA for the CDR3: TGCGCCAGCAGCTGGACAGGGGGTAACTACGAGCAGTACTTC.

This clone is labeled medium-sized. The chain couples TRBV25-1 to TRBJ2-7, with 9 bases aligning to TRBD1. This CDR3 has 14 residues. V gave up 6 bases and J gave up 1 base; unmatched junction bases: 4. CDR1 is MGHDK and CDR2 is SYGVNS in the germline V gene. CDR3 protein: CASRTGGKSYEQYF. CDR3 in DNA: TGTGCCAGCAGGACAGGGGGAAAATCCTACGAGCAGTACTTC.

The chain recombines TRBV18 with TRBJ2-5, with a weak D call TRBD1 (5 bases). This CDR3 spans 13 amino acids. Trimming removed 4 bases at V and 0 bases at J, with 6 bases between. Germline CDR1 is KGHSH and CDR2 is LQKENI. In DNA, the CDR3 is TGTGCCAGCTCACAGGGGTACCAAGAGACCCAGTACTTC. Encoded protein: CASSQGYQETQYF. The whole variable domain, remainder taken from reference TRBV18 and TRBJ2-5, is NAGVMQNPRHLVRRRGQEARLRCSPMKGHSHVYWYRQLPEEGLKFMVYLQKENIIDESGMPKERFSAEFPKEGPSILRIQQVVRGDSAAYFCASSQGYQETQYFGPGTRLLVL.

The chain couples TRBV18 to TRBJ2-7, with 9 bases lining up with TRBD1. Germline V gene lookup returns CDR1 KGHSH and CDR2 LQKENI. Trimming at V came to 3 bases and at J to 7 bases, leaving 4 bases not matched to a gene. This CDR3 has 13 amino acids. The CDR3 region has the DNA TGTGCCAGCTCACCGGGACAGGGAGGGGAGCAGTACTTC. This codes for CASSPGQGGEQYF.

This clone was picked up a small number of times. The gene calls are TRBV6-8 and TRBJ1-1; D is uncertain. Germline CDR1 reads MNHGY; CDR2 reads SAAAGT. The length of the CDR3 is 12 residues. V dropped 2 bases and J dropped 8 bases, with 9 bases sitting between them. The CDR3 nucleotides read TGTGCCAGCAGTTACATGCCACTCGAAGCTTTCTTT. The encoded protein is CASSYMPLEAFF.

This clone was counted only a few times. This rearrangement joins TRBV6-7 to TRBJ1-5, with unresolved D. TRBV6-7 counts as an open reading frame of uncertain function. Between the trimmed V and J ends, which lost 0 bases and 0 bases, there was a span of 15 bases. There are 18 residues in the CDR3. CDR3 nucleotide sequence: TGTGCCAGCAGTTACTCGACCCGAAACTTTTTTAGCAATCAGCCCCAGCATTTT. Translating it yields CASSYSTRNFFSNQPQHF.

This chain links TRBV19 with TRBJ2-7; no clear D. Trimming left V 4 bases short and J 1 base short, with 8 bases between. Germline V gives CDR1 LNHDA, CDR2 SQIVND (reference sequence). The CDR3 sequence is 13 residues long. CDR3 nucleotides: TGTGCCAGTAGTACCGCCTCTTCCTACGAGCAGTACTTC. Amino acid sequence: CASSTASSYEQYF. Drawing the rest from reference TRBV19 and TRBJ2-7, the complete variable domain is DGGITQSPKYLFRKEGQNVTLSCEQNLNHDAMYWYRQDPGQGLRLIYYSQIVNDFQKGDIAEGYSVSREKKESFPLTVTSAQKNPTAFYLCASSTASSYEQYFGPGTRLTVT.

By sample share, this clone is medium-sized. V usage is TRBV15 and J usage is TRBJ2-7; D is unresolved. This CDR3 contains 14 residues. The germline CDR1 and CDR2 sequences are LNHNV and YYDKDF (reference sequence). Trimming left V 0 bases short and J 0 bases short, with 6 bases between. The CDR3 protein is CATSRERGSYEQYF. For the CDR3, the DNA is TGTGCCACCAGCAGAGAACGCGGCTCCTACGAGCAGTACTTC.

The chain carries TRBV28 and TRBJ2-6; TRBD2 agrees at 7 bases. The CDR3 is 18 residues long. With 4 bases clipped from V and 1 base from J, the junction kept 10 bases outside the gene matches. CDR1 and CDR2 from the germline V gene are MDHEN and SYDVKM. The CDR3 coding sequence is TGTGCCAGCAGTTCGCCGGGACTAACCCGTTCTGGGGCCAACGTCCTGACTTTC. Protein sequence: CASSSPGLTRSGANVLTF.

This clone showed up just a few times. The CDR3 region has the DNA TGTGCCAGCAGCCGGGGACTAGACACCTACGAGCAGTACTTC. The encoded protein is CASSRGLDTYEQYF. The chain uses TRBV11-3 and TRBJ2-7; 8 bases agree with TRBD2. Per germline, CDR1 SGHNT and CDR2 YENEEA. CDR3 length equals 14 residues. V shed 5 bases, J shed 2 bases, and the junction held 5 bases outside the gene matches.

This clone was counted only a few times. CDR3 sequence: CSVSGTGTGELFF. CDR3 sequence (DNA): TGCAGCGTGAGCGGGACAGGGACCGGGGAGCTGTTTTTT. This chain connects TRBV29-1 to TRBJ2-2; 9 nucleotides agree with TRBD1. CDR1 SQVTM and CDR2 ANQGSEA come from the germline V gene. CDR3 length: 13 amino acids. Trimming took 6 bases from V and 5 from J; bases not matched to a gene: 4.

The CDR3 loop reads CASSYTGNTEAFF. The CDR3 DNA sequence: TGTGCCAGCAGTTATACAGGGAACACTGAAGCTTTCTTT. This chain joins TRBV6-8 and TRBJ1-1; the D gene is possibly TRBD1 (5 bases). V was pared by 3 bases and J by 1 base, with 6 bases between. Germline-derived CDR1 and CDR2 are MNHGY and SAAAGT. This CDR3 has 13 amino acids.

This clone was counted only a few times. The CDR3 reads CSVDSPNTEAFF. In nucleotides, the CDR3 is TGCAGCGTTGACAGCCCGAACACTGAAGCTTTCTTT. V is TRBV29-1 and J is TRBJ1-1, with no clear D. CDR1 is SQVTM and CDR2 is ANQGSEA in the germline V gene. V lost 3 bases and J 1 base, leaving 6 bases between the germline ends. This CDR3 has 12 residues. The full variable domain, rest sourced from reference TRBV29-1 and TRBJ1-1, is SAVISQKPSRDICQRGTSLTIQCQVDSQVTMMFWYRQQPGQSLTLIATANQGSEATYESGFVIDKFPISRPNLTFSTLTVSNMSPEDSSIYLCSVDSPNTEAFFGQGTRLTVV.

The chain has TRBV14 and TRBJ1-1, with 7 bases identical to TRBD1. The CDR3 is made up of 13 amino acids. J gave up 8 bases and V 2 bases, and 5 bases lay outside the gene matches. Per germline, CDR1 SGHDN and CDR2 FVKESK. CDR3 bases: TGTGCCAGCAGCCAAAGACAGGGTACAGAAGCTTTCTTT. Protein: CASSQRQGTEAFF.

The genes are TRBV11-3 and TRBJ2-1; the D call may be TRBD1 or TRBD2 (6 bases each). V was pared by 5 bases and J by 5 bases, with 22 bases between. The CDR3 consists of 17 residues. Germline CDR1 is SGHNT and CDR2 is YENEEA. CDR3 loop: CASSPGAHGNSHNEQFF. The CDR3 coding sequence is TGTGCCAGCAGCCCGGGGGCCCACGGTAATTCCCACAATGAGCAGTTCTTC.